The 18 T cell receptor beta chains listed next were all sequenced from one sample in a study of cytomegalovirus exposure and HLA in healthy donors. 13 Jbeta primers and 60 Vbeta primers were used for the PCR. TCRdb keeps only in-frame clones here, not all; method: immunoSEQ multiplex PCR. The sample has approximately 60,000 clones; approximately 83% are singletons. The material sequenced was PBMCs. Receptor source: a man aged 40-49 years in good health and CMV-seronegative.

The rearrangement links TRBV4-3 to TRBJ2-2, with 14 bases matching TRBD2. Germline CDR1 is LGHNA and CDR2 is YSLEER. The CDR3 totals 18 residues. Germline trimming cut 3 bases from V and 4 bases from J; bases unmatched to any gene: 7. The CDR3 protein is CASSQRLAGGLTTGELFF. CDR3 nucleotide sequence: TGCGCCAGCAGCCAGAGACTAGCGGGGGGGCTTACCACCGGGGAGCTGTTTTTT.

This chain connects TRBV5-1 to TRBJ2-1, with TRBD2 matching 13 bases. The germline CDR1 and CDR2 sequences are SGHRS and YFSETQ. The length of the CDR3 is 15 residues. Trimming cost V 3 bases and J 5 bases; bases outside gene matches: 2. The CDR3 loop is CASSSGLAGHNEQFF. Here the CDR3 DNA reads TGCGCCAGCAGCTCGGGACTAGCGGGGCACAATGAGCAGTTCTTC.

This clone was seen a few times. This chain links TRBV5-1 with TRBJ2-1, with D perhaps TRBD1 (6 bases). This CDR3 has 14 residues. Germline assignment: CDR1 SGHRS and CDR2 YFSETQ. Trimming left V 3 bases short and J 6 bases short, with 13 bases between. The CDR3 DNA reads TGCGCCAGCAGCTACTCCGGACAGACCAATGAGCAGTTCTTC. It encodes CASSYSGQTNEQFF.

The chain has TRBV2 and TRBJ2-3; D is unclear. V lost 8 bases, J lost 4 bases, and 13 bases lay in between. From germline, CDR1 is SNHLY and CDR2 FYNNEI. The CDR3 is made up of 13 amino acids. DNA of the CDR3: TGTGCCAGCGGGCAGAACCTTCCAGATACGCAGTATTTT. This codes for CASGQNLPDTQYF.

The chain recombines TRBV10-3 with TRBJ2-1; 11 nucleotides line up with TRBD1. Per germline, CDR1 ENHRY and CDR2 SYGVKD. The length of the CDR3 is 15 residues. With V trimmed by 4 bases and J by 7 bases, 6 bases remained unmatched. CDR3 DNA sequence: TGTGCCATCAGTGGTAGGACAGGGGGCAATAATGAGCAGTTCTTC. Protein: CAISGRTGGNNEQFF.

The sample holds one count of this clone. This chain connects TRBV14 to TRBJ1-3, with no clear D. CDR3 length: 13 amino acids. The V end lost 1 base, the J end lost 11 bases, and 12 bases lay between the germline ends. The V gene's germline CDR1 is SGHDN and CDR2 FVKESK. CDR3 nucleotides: TGTGCCAGCAGCCAAGTCAATGGTCGGGCCATATATTTT. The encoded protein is CASSQVNGRAIYF.

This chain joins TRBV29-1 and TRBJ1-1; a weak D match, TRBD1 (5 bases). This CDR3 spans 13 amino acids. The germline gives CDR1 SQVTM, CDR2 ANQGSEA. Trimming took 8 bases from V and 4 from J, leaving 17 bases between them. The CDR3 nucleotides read TGCAGCACTTCGGGGGTTGGAGGCACTGAAGCTTTCTTT. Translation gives CSTSGVGGTEAFF.

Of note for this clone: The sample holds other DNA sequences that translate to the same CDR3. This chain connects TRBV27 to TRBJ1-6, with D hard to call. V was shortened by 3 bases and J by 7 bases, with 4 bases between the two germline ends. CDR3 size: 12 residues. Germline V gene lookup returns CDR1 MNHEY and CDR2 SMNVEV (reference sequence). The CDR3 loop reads CASSFLNSPLHF. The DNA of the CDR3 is TGTGCCAGCAGTTTTCTGAATTCACCCCTCCACTTT.

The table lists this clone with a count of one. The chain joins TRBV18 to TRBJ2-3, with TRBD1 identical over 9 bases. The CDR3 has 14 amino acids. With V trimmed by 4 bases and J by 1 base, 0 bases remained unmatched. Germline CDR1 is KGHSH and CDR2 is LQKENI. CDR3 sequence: CASSRDRGTDTQYF. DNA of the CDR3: TGTGCCAGCTCACGGGACAGGGGCACAGATACGCAGTATTTT.

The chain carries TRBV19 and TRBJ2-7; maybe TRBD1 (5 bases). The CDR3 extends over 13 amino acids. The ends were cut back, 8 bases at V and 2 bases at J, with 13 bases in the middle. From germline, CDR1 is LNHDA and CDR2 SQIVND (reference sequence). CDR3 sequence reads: CASSSGPAYEQYF. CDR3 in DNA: TGTGCCAGTTCCTCAGGGCCTGCCTACGAGCAGTACTTC. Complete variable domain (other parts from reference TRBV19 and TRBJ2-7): DGGITQSPKYLFRKEGQNVTLSCEQNLNHDAMYWYRQDPGQGLRLIYYSQIVNDFQKGDIAEGYSVSREKKESFPLTVTSAQKNPTAFYLCASSSGPAYEQYFGPGTRLTVT.

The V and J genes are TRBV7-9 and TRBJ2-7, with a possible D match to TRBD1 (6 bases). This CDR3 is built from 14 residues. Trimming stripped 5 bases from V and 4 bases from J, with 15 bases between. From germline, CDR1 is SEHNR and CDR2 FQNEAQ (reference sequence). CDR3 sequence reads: CASSPIRGLYEQYV. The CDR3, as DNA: TGTGCCAGCAGCCCGATTAGGGGGTTATACGAGCAGTACGTC.

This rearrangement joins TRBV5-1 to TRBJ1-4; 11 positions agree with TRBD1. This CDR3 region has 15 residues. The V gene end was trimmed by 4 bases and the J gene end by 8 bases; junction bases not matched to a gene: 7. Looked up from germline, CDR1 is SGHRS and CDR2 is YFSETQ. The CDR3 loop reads CASSMPRTGGEKLFF. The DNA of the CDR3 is TGCGCCAGCAGCATGCCCCGGACAGGGGGCGAAAAACTGTTTTTT.

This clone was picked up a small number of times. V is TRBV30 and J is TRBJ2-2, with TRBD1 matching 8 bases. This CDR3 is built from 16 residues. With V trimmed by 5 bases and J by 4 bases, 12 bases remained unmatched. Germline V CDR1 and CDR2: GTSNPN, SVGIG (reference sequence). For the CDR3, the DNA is TGTGCCTGGGAGTATTCCCCAGGGGGCCTCACCGGGGAGCTGTTTTTT. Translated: CAWEYSPGGLTGELFF. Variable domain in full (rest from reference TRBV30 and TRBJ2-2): SQTIHQWPATLVQPVGSPLSLECTVEGTSNPNLYWYRQAAGRGLQLLFYSVGIGQISSEVPQNLSASRPQDRQFILSSKKLLLSDSGFYLCAWEYSPGGLTGELFFGEGSRLTVL.

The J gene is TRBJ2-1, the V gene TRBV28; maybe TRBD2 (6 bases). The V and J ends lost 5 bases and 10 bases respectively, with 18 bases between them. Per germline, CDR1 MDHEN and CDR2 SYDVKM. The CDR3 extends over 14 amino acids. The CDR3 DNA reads TGTGCCAGCAGTCAGGACTACCCCACCGGCGAGCAGTTCTTC. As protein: CASSQDYPTGEQFF.

CDR3 residues: CASSYGQGAETQYF. In DNA form, the CDR3 reads TGTGCCAGCAGTTACGGGCAGGGGGCAGAGACCCAGTACTTC. This chain links TRBV6-6 with TRBJ2-5, with TRBD1 identical over 8 bases. V dropped 2 bases and J dropped 4; count of bases not matched to a gene: 3. This CDR3 is built from 14 residues. CDR1 and CDR2 from the germline V gene are MNHNY and SVGAGI (reference sequence).

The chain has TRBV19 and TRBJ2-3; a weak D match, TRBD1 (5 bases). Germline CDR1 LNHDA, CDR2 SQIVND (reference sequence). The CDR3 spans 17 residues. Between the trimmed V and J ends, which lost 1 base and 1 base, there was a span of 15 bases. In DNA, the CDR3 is TGTGCCAGTAGTATAGGGAGCTGGGGCTCAGGCACAGATACGCAGTATTTT. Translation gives CASSIGSWGSGTDTQYF. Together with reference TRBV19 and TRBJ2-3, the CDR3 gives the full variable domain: DGGITQSPKYLFRKEGQNVTLSCEQNLNHDAMYWYRQDPGQGLRLIYYSQIVNDFQKGDIAEGYSVSREKKESFPLTVTSAQKNPTAFYLCASSIGSWGSGTDTQYFGPGTRLTVL.

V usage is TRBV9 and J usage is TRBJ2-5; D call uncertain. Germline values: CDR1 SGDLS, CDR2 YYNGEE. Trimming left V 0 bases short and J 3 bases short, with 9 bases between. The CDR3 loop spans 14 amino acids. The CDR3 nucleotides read TGTGCCAGCAGCGTAGCCTCTACGAAAGAGACCCAGTACTTC. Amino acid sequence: CASSVASTKETQYF.

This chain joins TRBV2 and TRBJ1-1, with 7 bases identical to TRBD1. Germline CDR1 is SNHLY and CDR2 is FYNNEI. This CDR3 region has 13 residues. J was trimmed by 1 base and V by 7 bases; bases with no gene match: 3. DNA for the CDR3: TGTGCCAGCATGGGACAGCCGAACACTGAAGCTTTCTTT. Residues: CASMGQPNTEAFF.